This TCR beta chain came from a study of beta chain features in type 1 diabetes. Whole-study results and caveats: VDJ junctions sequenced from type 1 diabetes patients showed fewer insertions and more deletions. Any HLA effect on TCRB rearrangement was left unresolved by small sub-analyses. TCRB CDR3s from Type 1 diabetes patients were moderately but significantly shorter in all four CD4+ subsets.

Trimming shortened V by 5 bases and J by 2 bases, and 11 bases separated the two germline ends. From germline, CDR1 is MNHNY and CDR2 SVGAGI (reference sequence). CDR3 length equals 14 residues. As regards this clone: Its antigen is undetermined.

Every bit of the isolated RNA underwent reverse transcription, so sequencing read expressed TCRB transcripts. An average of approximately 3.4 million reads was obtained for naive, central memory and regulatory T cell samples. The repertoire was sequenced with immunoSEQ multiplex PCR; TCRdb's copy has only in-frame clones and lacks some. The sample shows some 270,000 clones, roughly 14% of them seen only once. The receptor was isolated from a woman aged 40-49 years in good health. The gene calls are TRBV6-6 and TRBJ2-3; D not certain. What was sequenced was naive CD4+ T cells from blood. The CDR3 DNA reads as TGTGCCAGCAGTCCTCGTTTCCCCACAGATACGCAGTATTTT. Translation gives CASSPRFPTDTQYF.